This TCR beta chain was profiled in a study of blood T cell repertoires in COVID-19. Turning to the study itself: Nucleic acid was either cDNA or gDNA, and it came from T cells, B-cell-depleted T cells, or PBMCs.

Clones were sequenced by immunoSEQ multiplex PCR, and TCRdb holds only the in-frame ones, with some missing. This table has some 100,000 clones, about 84% appearing once. V was cut by 0 bases and J by 4 bases, with 12 bases left in between. The CDR3 has 15 residues. Germline values: CDR1 LGHNA, CDR2 YSLEER. The gene calls are TRBV4-3 and TRBJ1-1; D not resolved. This sequence originates from a man in his sixties with acute or convalescent COVID-19. Sequenced: peripheral blood. The DNA of the CDR3 is TGCGCCAGCAGCCAAGACGAGGGAACCAGCACTGAAGCTTTCTTT. Translated: CASSQDEGTSTEAFF.